This T cell receptor beta chain was recorded in a study of cytomegalovirus exposure and HLA in healthy donors. The PCR contained 60 Vbeta and 13 Jbeta primers. Only in-frame clones appear in the TCRdb table, and some are missing; sequencing was by immunoSEQ multiplex PCR. The sample holds 100,000 to 120,000 clones, over 70% seen once. The table lists this clone with a few counts. With 4 bases clipped from V and 4 bases from J, the junction kept 9 bases outside the gene matches. The CDR3 spans 17 residues. Germline CDR1 and CDR2: SGHNT and YENEEA. This sequence originates from a woman aged 40 to 50 in good health and CMV-seropositive. The sequenced sample consisted of PBMCs. This rearrangement joins TRBV11-3 to TRBJ2-1, with TRBD2 matching over 11 bases. The CDR3 region has the DNA TGTGCCAGCAGCTCTGTAGATAGCGGGGGGGCATACAATGAGCAGTTCTTC. Residues: CASSSVDSGGAYNEQFF.